The rows below give T cell receptor beta chains drawn from one sample of a study of blood T cells in healthy people across ages. Via MiXCR, TCRdb re-called the 5' RACE reads, giving one row per CDR3 protein. The data show 450,000 to 650,000 distinct CDR3 sequences, more than 20% seen once. These data were also reused for a study on T cells of mothers and their children.

Material: blood. Receptor source: a boy between 10 and 17 years old in good health. The CDR3 runs from the conserved cysteine through the conserved F or W. The order of the fields is D gene, clone size, V gene, J gene, CDR3 protein, CDR3 DNA. A D gene is named only where the DNA matches it firmly. Clone size appears in some rows only: once, few, many, or a class for an expanded clone.

>.|.|TRBV6-2/TRBV6-3|TRBJ2-1
CASSYMVNEQFF
TGTGCCAGCAGTTATATGGTCAATGAGCAGTTCTTC
>.|.|TRBV15|TRBJ2-5
CATSADTRETQYF
TGTGCCACCAGCGCTGACACCAGGGAGACCCAGTACTTC
>TRBD1|few|TRBV7-9|TRBJ1-4
CASRGTGYEKLFF
TGTGCCAGCAGGGGGACAGGGTATGAAAAACTGTTTTTT
>.|few|TRBV4-3|TRBJ1-6
CASSQDRAFDSPLHF
TGCGCCAGCAGCCAAGATCGGGCCTTCGATTCACCCCTCCACTTT
>.|.|TRBV6-5|TRBJ1-5
CAPHASRVSNQPQHF
TGTGCCCCCCATGCCAGCAGGGTTAGCAATCAGCCCCAGCATTTT
>.|few|TRBV7-3|TRBJ1-1
CASSLYQSTEAFF
TGTGCCAGCAGCTTATACCAGAGCACTGAAGCTTTCTTT
>.|.|TRBV14|TRBJ1-2
CASSQELGTRGYTF
TGTGCCAGCAGCCAAGAGCTGGGGACAAGGGGCTACACCTTC
>.|.|TRBV20-1|TRBJ2-5
CSARDEGAQQETQYF
TGCAGTGCTAGAGACGAGGGAGCCCAACAAGAGACCCAGTACTTC
>TRBD1|few|TRBV27|TRBJ2-3
CASSTIKQGSLGTDTQYF
TGTGCCAGCAGTACCATCAAACAGGGGAGCCTGGGTACAGATACGCAGTATTTT
>TRBD1|few|TRBV6-5|TRBJ1-2
CASSYHTGGGGNDGYTF
TGTGCCAGCAGTTACCATACAGGGGGAGGGGGGAACGATGGCTACACCTTC
>TRBD2|.|TRBV6-2/TRBV6-3|TRBJ2-1
CASSRGGLAGGLSYNEQFF
TGTGCCAGCAGCCGGGGGGGACTAGCGGGGGGGCTCTCCTACAATGAGCAGTTCTTC
>TRBD2|.|TRBV20-1|TRBJ2-7
CSALAAYYEQYF
TGCAGTGCCCTAGCGGCTTACTACGAGCAGTACTTC
>.|few|TRBV6-2/TRBV6-3|TRBJ1-3
CASSYSRPDRPSGNTIYF
TGTGCCAGCAGTTACTCCCGTCCGGACAGACCCTCTGGAAACACCATATATTTT
>.|once|TRBV29-1|TRBJ2-3
CSVDWQTDTQYF
TGCAGCGTTGATTGGCAGACAGATACGCAGTATTTT
>.|many|TRBV7-2|TRBJ2-5
CASSLMSSIQETQYF
TGTGCCAGCAGCTTAATGTCATCAATCCAAGAGACCCAGTACTTC
>.|.|TRBV20-1|TRBJ2-7
CSARDTGYEQYF
TGCAGTGCTAGAGATACTGGCTACGAGCAGTACTTC
>TRBD2|few|TRBV5-4|TRBJ2-7
CASSGPGGPLVHEQYF
TGTGCCAGCAGCGGTCCGGGGGGACCCCTGGTCCACGAGCAGTACTTC
>.|.|TRBV28|TRBJ2-1
CASRFRGGSYNEQFF
TGTGCCAGCCGGTTCAGGGGAGGGTCCTACAATGAGCAGTTCTTC
>.|.|TRBV2|TRBJ1-2
CASSEHTNYGYTF
TGTGCCAGCAGTGAACACACTAACTATGGCTACACCTTC
>.|few|TRBV20-1|TRBJ2-1
CSAREGASSYNEQFF
TGCAGTGCTAGAGAAGGAGCGAGCTCCTACAATGAGCAGTTCTTC
>.|once|TRBV28|TRBJ2-7
CASSFKFYEQYF
TGTGCCAGCAGTTTTAAGTTTTACGAGCAGTACTTC
>TRBD2|many|TRBV6-4|TRBJ2-1
CASSDDSSGYNEQFF
TGTGCCAGCAGTGACGATTCTAGCGGCTACAATGAGCAGTTCTTC
>.|.|TRBV28|TRBJ2-7
CACSLREKQYF
TGTGCCTGCAGTTTACGGGAAAAGCAGTACTTC
>.|.|TRBV7-2|TRBJ1-4
CASSFTPANEKLFF
TGTGCCAGCAGCTTCACACCCGCTAATGAAAAACTGTTTTTT
>TRBD2|.|TRBV11-1|TRBJ2-5
CASSPGTSGRKQETQYF
TGTGCCAGCAGCCCCGGGACTAGCGGGCGCAAACAAGAGACCCAGTACTTC
>.|many|TRBV7-2|TRBJ2-7
CASSLEGQVRYEQYF
TGTGCCAGCAGCTTAGAGGGGCAGGTTCGCTACGAGCAGTACTTC
>.|.|TRBV29-1|TRBJ2-1
CSVVSPGRSLGPFF
TGCAGCGTTGTCTCGCCAGGGAGGTCGCTAGGCCCGTTCTTC
>.|.|TRBV3-1|TRBJ2-5
CASTTAFGQETQYF
TGTGCCAGCACCACCGCCTTCGGCCAAGAGACCCAGTACTTC
>.|few|TRBV29-1|TRBJ2-3
CSVGFASTDTQYF
TGCAGCGTTGGGTTCGCAAGCACAGATACGCAGTATTTT
>.|few|TRBV2|TRBJ1-4
CASSENGHFEKLFF
TGTGCCAGCAGTGAGAACGGGCACTTTGAAAAACTGTTTTTT
>TRBD1|.|TRBV6-5|TRBJ2-1
CASRDRGRLNEQFF
TGTGCCAGCAGGGACAGGGGGCGTTTGAATGAGCAGTTCTTC
>TRBD2|few|TRBV27|TRBJ2-3
CASSFGAGGTDTQYF
TGTGCCAGCAGTTTCGGGGCGGGAGGCACAGATACGCAGTATTTT
>.|.|TRBV7-2|TRBJ1-4
CASSLGVPRGGIGEKLFF
TGTGCCAGCAGCTTAGGGGTCCCTCGTGGGGGAATCGGGGAAAAACTGTTTTTT
>.|.|TRBV4-2|TRBJ2-1
CASSPKGRGEGYNEQFF
TGTGCCAGCAGCCCCAAGGGTAGGGGAGAGGGCTACAATGAGCAGTTCTTC
>.|many|TRBV28|TRBJ2-5
CASSLRKETQYF
TGTGCCAGCAGTTTGCGAAAAGAGACCCAGTACTTC
>.|.|TRBV6-1|TRBJ2-7
CASTFRYGPSYEQYF
TGTGCCAGCACCTTCAGGTACGGTCCCTCCTACGAGCAGTACTTC
>.|.|TRBV27|TRBJ2-6
CASRPRGPGANVLTF
TGTGCCAGCAGACCTAGGGGTCCTGGGGCCAACGTCCTGACTTTC
>TRBD1|few|TRBV18|TRBJ2-1
CASSTKTGVSDEQFF
TGTGCCAGCTCAACAAAAACAGGGGTTAGCGATGAGCAGTTCTTC
>.|many|TRBV6-6|TRBJ1-4
CASSYREKLFF
TGTGCCAGCAGTTACCGCGAAAAACTGTTTTTT
>.|.|TRBV21-1|TRBJ1-2
CASSTRDRAFGYTF
TGTGCCAGCAGCACTCGGGACAGGGCTTTCGGCTACACCTTC
>TRBD1|many|TRBV6-5|TRBJ2-7
CASSSRDRGYEQYF
TGTGCCAGCAGTTCCCGGGACAGGGGATACGAGCAGTACTTC
>.|.|TRBV29-1|TRBJ1-1
CSVSVGVLNTEAFF
TGCAGCGTTAGTGTAGGCGTTCTGAACACTGAGGCTTTCTTT
>TRBD1|.|TRBV10-3|TRBJ1-5
CAIGGTGLSCQPQHF
TGTGCCATCGGGGGGACAGGGCTTTCATGTCAGCCCCAGCATTTT
>.|many|TRBV10-3|TRBJ2-4
CAISGEQFKNIQYF
TGTGCCATCAGTGGGGAACAGTTCAAAAACATTCAGTACTTC
>.|.|TRBV6-2/TRBV6-3|TRBJ1-2
CASSYFGAGYGYTF
TGTGCCAGCAGTTACTTTGGGGCCGGGTATGGCTACACCTTC
>.|.|TRBV21-1|TRBJ2-1
CASCRRGAMNNEQFF
TGTGCCAGCTGCCGTAGAGGGGCGATGAACAATGAGCAGTTCTTC
>.|.|TRBV7-2|TRBJ1-3
CASSSQGTIGAGNTIHF
TGTGCCAGCAGCTCTCAGGGTACAATAGGAGCTGGAAACACCATACATTTT
>TRBD1|.|TRBV12-3/TRBV12-4|TRBJ1-2
CASSLVGGEYGYTF
TGTGCCAGCAGTTTAGTAGGGGGCGAGTATGGCTACACCTTC
>TRBD2|.|TRBV9|TRBJ2-3
CASSDHFRGGEDTQYF
TGTGCCAGCAGTGACCACTTCCGGGGGGGCGAAGATACGCAGTATTTT
>.|.|TRBV2|TRBJ2-7
CASSDSGVPTYEQYF
TGTGCCAGCAGTGATTCGGGCGTCCCGACCTACGAGCAGTACTTC
>.|few|TRBV12-3/TRBV12-4|TRBJ2-7
CASSRWGDKFDEQYF
TGTGCCAGCAGTCGGTGGGGTGACAAATTTGACGAGCAGTACTTC
>TRBD2|many|TRBV13|TRBJ2-1
CASSVLDRRLADNEQFF
TGTGCCAGCAGCGTACTCGATCGCAGACTAGCGGACAATGAGCAGTTCTTC
>.|few|TRBV2|TRBJ2-4
CASSETGKSQYF
TGTGCCAGCAGTGAAACAGGGAAGAGTCAGTACTTC
>.|few|TRBV5-1|TRBJ1-2
CASSIWETYGYTF
TGCGCCAGCAGCATATGGGAAACCTATGGCTACACCTTC
>.|.|TRBV18|TRBJ2-7
CASSLPPYDEQYF
TGTGCCAGCTCACTTCCCCCCTACGACGAGCAGTACTTC
>TRBD1|few|TRBV6-1|TRBJ1-2
CASSLASGQAFFASYTF
TGTGCCAGCAGCCTGGCTTCGGGACAGGCGTTCTTCGCTAGCTACACCTTC
>TRBD1|few|TRBV28|TRBJ1-1
CASTPQRRGRMTEAFF
TGTGCCAGCACCCCACAAAGGAGGGGGCGAATGACTGAAGCTTTCTTT
>.|.|TRBV28|TRBJ2-7
CASSPLLLLSVEQYF
TGTGCCAGCAGTCCCCTGCTCCTACTCTCGGTCGAGCAGTACTTC